This is a list of T cell receptor beta chains from one sample in a study of low-dose radiotherapy and immunotherapy resistance in tumors. Each CDR3 protein is one row after TCRdb ran MiXCR on the reads. The table records 50,000 or so distinct CDR3 sequences, less than 30% of them present only once. Sequences were derived from PBMCs, sampled after low-dose radiotherapy plus immunotherapy. Receptor source: a male donor with prostate cancer. The CDR3 runs from the conserved cysteine through the conserved F or W. D genes are given only for firm matches. Clone size appears in some rows only: once, few, many, or a class for an expanded clone.

V	J	D	size	CDR3	DNA
TRBV6-5	TRBJ2-1	TRBD2	many	CASSYSRGGSGKSYNEQFF	TGTGCCAGCAGTTACTCGAGAGGGGGTAGCGGGAAGTCCTACAATGAGCAGTTCTTC
TRBV6-5	TRBJ1-1	TRBD1	.	CASSSPGTGGTEAFF	TGTGCCAGCAGTTCCCCCGGGACAGGGGGGACTGAAGCTTTCTTT
TRBV5-1	TRBJ2-1	TRBD2	.	CASRTGAGDEQFF	TGCGCCAGCAGAACCGGGGCGGGAGATGAGCAGTTCTTC
TRBV15	TRBJ1-4	.	few	CATSSQGVTANEKLFF	TGTGCCACCAGCTCCCAAGGGGTTACGGCTAATGAAAAACTGTTTTTT
TRBV19	TRBJ2-7	TRBD2	many	CASSISGTSGSYEQYF	TGTGCCAGTAGTATATCCGGGACTAGCGGATCCTACGAGCAGTACTTC
TRBV20-1	TRBJ1-1	TRBD1	.	CSARDLANRGFNTEAFF	TGCAGTGCTAGAGATCTTGCTAACAGGGGGTTTAACACTGAAGCTTTCTTT
TRBV12-3/TRBV12-4	TRBJ1-1	.	many	CASLSRTWYRFTEAFF	TGTGCCAGCCTATCGCGGACTTGGTATCGATTCACTGAAGCTTTCTTT
TRBV6-2/TRBV6-3	TRBJ1-1	.	many	CASRARGRTNTEAFF	TGTGCCAGCCGAGCCCGAGGGAGGACGAACACTGAAGCTTTCTTT
TRBV29-1	TRBJ2-3	TRBD2	many	CSVAGTRISTDTQYF	TGCAGCGTTGCCGGGACTAGGATATCGACAGATACGCAGTATTTT
TRBV25-1	TRBJ2-5	.	many	CASSERGHQETQYF	TGTGCCAGCAGTGAGCGGGGCCATCAAGAGACCCAGTACTTC
TRBV4-1	TRBJ2-7	.	many	CASSQDNRRPGQYF	TGCGCCAGCAGCCAAGATAACAGAAGACCTGGGCAGTACTTC
TRBV7-2	TRBJ1-6	.	many	CASSPDGTYNSPLHF	TGTGCCAGCAGCCCCGACGGGACCTATAATTCACCCCTCCACTTT
TRBV28	TRBJ1-4	TRBD1	.	CASSQTGSNEKLFF	TGTGCCAGCAGCCAGACAGGGTCTAATGAAAAACTGTTTTTT
TRBV20-1	TRBJ2-4	.	many	CSATPPGGKNIQYF	TGCAGTGCTACCCCCCCCGGGGGCAAAAACATTCAGTACTTC
TRBV3-1	TRBJ1-2	.	many	CASSLKKRPLAGYGYTF	TGTGCCAGCAGCCTCAAGAAACGACCACTCGCTGGGTATGGCTACACCTTC
TRBV12-3/TRBV12-4	TRBJ1-3	TRBD1	many	CASTVDRANTIYF	TGTGCCAGCACTGTGGACAGGGCAAACACCATATATTTT
TRBV3-1	TRBJ2-7	.	.	CASSPRGATYEQYF	TGTGCCAGCAGCCCTCGCGGGGCAACCTACGAGCAGTACTTC
TRBV5-1	TRBJ1-2	.	.	CASSLERQANYGYTF	TGCGCCAGCAGCTTGGAGCGGCAGGCTAACTATGGCTACACCTTC
TRBV5-1	TRBJ2-2	.	many	CASSLGRGVANTGELFF	TGCGCCAGCAGCTTGGGCAGGGGAGTTGCGAACACCGGGGAGCTGTTTTTT
TRBV5-4	TRBJ1-6	.	many	CASSLRQGTYSPLHF	TGTGCCAGCAGCTTGCGTCAGGGGACTTATTCACCCCTCCACTTT
TRBV11-3	TRBJ2-1	.	many	CASSLEVGGPSEQFF	TGTGCCAGCAGCTTAGAGGTGGGGGGGCCGAGTGAGCAGTTCTTC
TRBV5-4	TRBJ2-5	.	many	CASSFAAGARTQYF	TGTGCCAGCAGCTTTGCCGCGGGGGCCCGGACCCAGTACTTC
TRBV24-1	TRBJ2-1	TRBD2	many	CATSGQRTSGRYGKQFF	TGTGCCACCAGTGGTCAGAGGACTAGCGGGAGATACGGGAAGCAGTTCTTC
TRBV4-1	TRBJ2-3	TRBD2	few	CASSQTGSGGGTDTQYF	TGCGCCAGCAGCCAAACCGGTAGCGGGGGGGGCACAGATACGCAGTATTTT
TRBV4-2	TRBJ2-2	.	many	CASSQADVGVGKLFF	TGTGCCAGCAGCCAAGCGGATGTAGGTGTCGGGAAGCTGTTTTTT
TRBV29-1	TRBJ1-2	.	.	CSVPLEGRSVDGYTF	TGCAGCGTTCCCTTAGAGGGGCGAAGTGTGGATGGCTACACCTTC
TRBV7-9	TRBJ1-1	TRBD1	.	CASSSEQGMNTEAFF	TGTGCCAGCAGCTCAGAACAGGGGATGAACACTGAAGCTTTCTTT
TRBV4-3	TRBJ1-1	.	many	CASSQDGIANTEAFF	TGCGCCAGCAGCCAAGACGGGATAGCGAACACTGAAGCTTTCTTT
TRBV9	TRBJ2-1	TRBD2	.	CASSVPPRGGSYNEQFF	TGTGCCAGCAGCGTTCCACCGCGGGGGGGCTCCTACAATGAGCAGTTCTTC
TRBV20-1	TRBJ1-5	.	many	CSATLGGGNQPQHF	TGCAGTGCTACCCTCGGGGGCGGGAATCAGCCCCAGCATTTT
TRBV5-1	TRBJ2-5	.	many	CASNEQETQYF	TGCGCCAGCAACGAACAAGAGACCCAGTACTTC
TRBV20-1	TRBJ2-1	TRBD2	many	CSVEASGENEQFF	TGCAGTGTAGAGGCTAGCGGGGAAAATGAGCAGTTCTTC
TRBV7-2	TRBJ2-2	.	many	CASSISSAPGELFF	TGTGCCAGCAGCATCTCTAGCGCCCCCGGGGAGCTGTTTTTT
TRBV2	TRBJ2-6	.	.	CASSATGSGANVLTF	TGTGCCAGCAGTGCCACAGGGTCTGGGGCCAACGTCCTGACTTTC
TRBV19	TRBJ2-7	TRBD2	many	CASSPQSGGALEQYF	TGTGCCAGTAGTCCTCAATCGGGGGGGGCCCTCGAGCAGTACTTC
TRBV6-1	TRBJ1-1	.	many	CASSRGTRMNTEAFF	TGTGCCAGCAGCCGAGGAACAAGAATGAACACTGAAGCTTTCTTT
TRBV20-1	TRBJ2-3	TRBD2	many	CSASLRLAGGREEIDTQYF	TGCAGTGCTAGTCTCAGGCTAGCGGGAGGGAGAGAAGAAATAGATACGCAGTATTTT
TRBV24-1	TRBJ1-4	.	many	CATRARRDKGEKLFF	TGTGCCACCCGAGCGCGTCGCGATAAAGGTGAAAAACTGTTTTTT
TRBV19	TRBJ2-7	TRBD1	many	CASSPWDRGHYEQYF	TGTGCCAGTAGTCCCTGGGACAGGGGGCACTACGAGCAGTACTTC
TRBV20-1	TRBJ1-5	.	many	CSAGSQGVNQPQHF	TGCAGTGCTGGGAGTCAGGGCGTCAATCAGCCCCAGCATTTT
TRBV6-5	TRBJ2-7	TRBD2	.	CASRPLGWREGYEQYF	TGTGCCAGCAGACCATTAGGTTGGCGGGAGGGTTACGAGCAGTACTTC
TRBV7-6	TRBJ2-2	.	many	CASSTRTTNTGELFF	TGTGCCAGCAGCACCCGGACAACGAACACCGGGGAGCTGTTTTTT
TRBV6-6	TRBJ2-2	.	many	CASRLGEGVNTGELFF	TGTGCCAGCAGGCTCGGCGAGGGGGTGAACACCGGGGAGCTGTTTTTT
TRBV6-1	TRBJ2-1	.	few	CASSFSGNSYNEQFF	TGTGCCAGCAGTTTTAGCGGTAACTCCTACAATGAGCAGTTCTTC
TRBV6-8	TRBJ2-7	.	many	CASSTRILSEQYF	TGTGCCAGCAGCACCCGAATCCTTAGCGAGCAGTACTTC
TRBV11-3	TRBJ2-1	TRBD2	many	CASSLAGGGYEQFF	TGTGCCAGCAGTTTAGCGGGGGGAGGGTATGAGCAGTTCTTC
TRBV20-1	TRBJ2-2	TRBD2	many	CSAGPAGGRAGELFF	TGCAGTGCTGGACCCGCGGGGGGACGGGCCGGGGAGCTGTTTTTT
TRBV29-1	TRBJ2-3	TRBD1	many	CSVDFGTGATDTQYF	TGCAGCGTTGATTTCGGGACAGGGGCCACAGATACGCAGTATTTT
TRBV7-2	TRBJ2-3	.	.	CASIPRNEDLGGPSTDTQYF	TGTGCCAGCATCCCCAGAAACGAAGACCTCGGGGGACCTAGCACAGATACGCAGTATTTT
TRBV6-1	TRBJ1-5	TRBD1	many	CASTLGQGIGQPQHF	TGTGCCAGCACTCTGGGACAGGGGATCGGTCAGCCCCAGCATTTT
TRBV14	TRBJ1-5	.	many	CASSQSGVQPQHF	TGTGCCAGCAGCCAGTCCGGGGTTCAGCCCCAGCATTTT